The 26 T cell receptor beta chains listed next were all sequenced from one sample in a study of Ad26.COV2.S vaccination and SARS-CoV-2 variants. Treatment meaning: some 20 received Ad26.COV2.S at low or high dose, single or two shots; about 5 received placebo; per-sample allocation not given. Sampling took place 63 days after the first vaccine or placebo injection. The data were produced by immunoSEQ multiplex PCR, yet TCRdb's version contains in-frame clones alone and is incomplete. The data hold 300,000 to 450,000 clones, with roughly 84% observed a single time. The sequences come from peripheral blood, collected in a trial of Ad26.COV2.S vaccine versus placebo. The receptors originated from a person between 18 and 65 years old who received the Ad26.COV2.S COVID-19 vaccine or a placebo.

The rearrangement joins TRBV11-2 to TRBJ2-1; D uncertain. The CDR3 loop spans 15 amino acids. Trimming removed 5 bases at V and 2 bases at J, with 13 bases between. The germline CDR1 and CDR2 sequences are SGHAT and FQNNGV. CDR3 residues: CASSRSVGPYNEQFF. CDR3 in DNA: TGTGCCAGCAGCCGCTCGGTGGGTCCCTACAATGAGCAGTTCTTC.

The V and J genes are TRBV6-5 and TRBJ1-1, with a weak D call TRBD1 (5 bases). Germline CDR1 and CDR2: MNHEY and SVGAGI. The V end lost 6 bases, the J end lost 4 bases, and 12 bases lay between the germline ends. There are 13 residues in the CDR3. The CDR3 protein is CASSPRDLTEAFF. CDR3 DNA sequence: TGTGCCAGCAGCCCCCGGGACCTCACTGAAGCTTTCTTT.

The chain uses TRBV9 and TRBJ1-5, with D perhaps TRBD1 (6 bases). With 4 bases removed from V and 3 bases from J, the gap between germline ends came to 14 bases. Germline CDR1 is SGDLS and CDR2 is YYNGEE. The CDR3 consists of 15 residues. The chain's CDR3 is CASSPGGGLNQPQHF. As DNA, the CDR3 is TGTGCCAGCAGCCCCGGTGGGGGGCTCAATCAGCCCCAGCATTTT.

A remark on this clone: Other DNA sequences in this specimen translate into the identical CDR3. CDR3 protein: CASSRTSGNEQFF. The DNA of the CDR3 is TGTGCCAGCAGCCGGACTAGCGGGAATGAGCAGTTCTTC. The rearrangement uses TRBV6-5 and TRBJ2-1, with TRBD2 matching 11 bases. CDR3 length equals 13 residues. CDR1 and CDR2 from the germline V gene are MNHEY and SVGAGI. V lost 6 bases to trimming and J lost 7 bases; unmatched junction nucleotides: 2.

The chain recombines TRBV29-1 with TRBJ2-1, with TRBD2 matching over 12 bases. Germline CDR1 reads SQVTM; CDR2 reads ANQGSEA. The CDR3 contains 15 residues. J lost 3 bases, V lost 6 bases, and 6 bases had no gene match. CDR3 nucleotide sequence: TGCAGCGTATATGGACTAGCGGGATACTACAATGAGCAGTTCTTC. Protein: CSVYGLAGYYNEQFF.

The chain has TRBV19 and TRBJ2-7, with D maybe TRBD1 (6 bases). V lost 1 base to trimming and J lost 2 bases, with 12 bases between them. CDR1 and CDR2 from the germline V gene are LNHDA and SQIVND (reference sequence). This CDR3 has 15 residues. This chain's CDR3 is CASSIATGITYEQYF. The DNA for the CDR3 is TGTGCCAGTAGTATAGCAACAGGGATTACCTACGAGCAGTACTTC.

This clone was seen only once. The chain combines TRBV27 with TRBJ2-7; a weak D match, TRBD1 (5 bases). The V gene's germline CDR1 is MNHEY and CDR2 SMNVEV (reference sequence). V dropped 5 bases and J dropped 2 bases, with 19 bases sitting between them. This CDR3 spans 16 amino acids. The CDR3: CASSNQNRLGTYEQYF. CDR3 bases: TGTGCCAGCAGTAATCAGAACAGGCTGGGGACCTACGAGCAGTACTTC.

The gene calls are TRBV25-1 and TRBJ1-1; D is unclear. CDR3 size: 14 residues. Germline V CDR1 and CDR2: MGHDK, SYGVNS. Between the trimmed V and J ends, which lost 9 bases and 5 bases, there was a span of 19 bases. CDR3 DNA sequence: TGTGCCAGTAACCCAACTTTCGGGGAAACTGAAGCTTTCTTT. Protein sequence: CASNPTFGETEAFF.

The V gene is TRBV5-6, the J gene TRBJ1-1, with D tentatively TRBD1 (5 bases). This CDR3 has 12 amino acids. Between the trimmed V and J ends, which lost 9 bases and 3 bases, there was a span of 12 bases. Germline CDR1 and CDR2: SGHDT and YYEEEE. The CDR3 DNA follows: TGTGCCACGGGGACGTTGGACACTGAAGCTTTCTTT. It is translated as CATGTLDTEAFF.

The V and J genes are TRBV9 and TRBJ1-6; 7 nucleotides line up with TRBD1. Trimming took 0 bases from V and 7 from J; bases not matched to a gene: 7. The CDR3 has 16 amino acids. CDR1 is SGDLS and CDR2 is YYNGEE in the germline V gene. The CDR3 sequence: CASSVGWTGKNSPLHF. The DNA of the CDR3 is TGTGCCAGCAGCGTAGGCTGGACAGGAAAAAATTCACCCCTCCACTTT.

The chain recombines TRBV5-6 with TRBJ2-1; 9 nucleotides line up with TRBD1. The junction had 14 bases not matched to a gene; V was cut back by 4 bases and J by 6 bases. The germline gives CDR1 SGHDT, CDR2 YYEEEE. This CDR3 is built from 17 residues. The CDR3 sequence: CASSLPRDRALGNEQFF. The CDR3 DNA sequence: TGTGCCAGCAGCCTGCCCCGGGACAGGGCCCTCGGCAATGAGCAGTTCTTC.

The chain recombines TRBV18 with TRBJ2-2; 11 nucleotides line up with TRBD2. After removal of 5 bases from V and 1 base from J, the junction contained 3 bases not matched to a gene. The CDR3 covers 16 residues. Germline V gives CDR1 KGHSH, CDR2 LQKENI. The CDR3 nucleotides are TGTGCCAGCTCAACAGGACTAGCGGGGAACACCGGGGAGCTGTTTTTT. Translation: CASSTGLAGNTGELFF.

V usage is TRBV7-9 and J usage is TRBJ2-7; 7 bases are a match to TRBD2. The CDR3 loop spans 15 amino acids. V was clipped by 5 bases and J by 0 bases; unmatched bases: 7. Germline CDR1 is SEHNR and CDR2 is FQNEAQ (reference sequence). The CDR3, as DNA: TGTGCCAGCAGCCAGACTAGCCGAGACTCCTACGAGCAGTACTTC. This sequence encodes CASSQTSRDSYEQYF.

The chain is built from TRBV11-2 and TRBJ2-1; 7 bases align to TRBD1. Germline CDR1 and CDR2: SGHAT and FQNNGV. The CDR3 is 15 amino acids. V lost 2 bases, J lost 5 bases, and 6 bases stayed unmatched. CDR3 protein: CASSLNRGYDNEQFF. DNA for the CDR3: TGTGCCAGCAGCTTAAACAGGGGTTACGACAATGAGCAGTTCTTC.

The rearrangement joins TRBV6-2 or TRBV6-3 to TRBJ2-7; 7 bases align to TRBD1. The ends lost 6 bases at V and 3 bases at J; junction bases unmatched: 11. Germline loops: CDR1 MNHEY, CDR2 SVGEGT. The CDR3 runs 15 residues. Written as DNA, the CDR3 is TGTGCCAGCAGCAATATCCGACAGGGTTACTACGAGCAGTACTTC. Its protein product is CASSNIRQGYYEQYF.

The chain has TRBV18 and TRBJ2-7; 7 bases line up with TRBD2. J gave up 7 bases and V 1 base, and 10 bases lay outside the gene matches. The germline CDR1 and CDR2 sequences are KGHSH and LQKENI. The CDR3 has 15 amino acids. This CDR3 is CASSPRGRAGYEQYF. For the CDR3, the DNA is TGTGCCAGCTCACCACGTGGGAGGGCGGGTTATGAGCAGTACTTC.

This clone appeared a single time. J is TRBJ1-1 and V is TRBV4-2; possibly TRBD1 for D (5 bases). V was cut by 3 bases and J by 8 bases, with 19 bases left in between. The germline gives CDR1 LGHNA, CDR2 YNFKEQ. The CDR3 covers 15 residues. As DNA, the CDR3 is TGTGCCAGCAGCCACCTCTCCGGGGACGGCCAAGAAGCTTTCTTT. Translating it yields CASSHLSGDGQEAFF.

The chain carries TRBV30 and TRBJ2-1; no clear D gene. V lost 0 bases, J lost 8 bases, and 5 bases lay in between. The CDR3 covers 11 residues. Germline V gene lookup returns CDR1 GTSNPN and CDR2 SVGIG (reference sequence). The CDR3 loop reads CAWSVRDEQFF. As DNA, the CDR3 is TGTGCCTGGAGTGTTCGCGATGAGCAGTTCTTC. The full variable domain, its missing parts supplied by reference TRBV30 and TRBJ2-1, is SQTIHQWPATLVQPVGSPLSLECTVEGTSNPNLYWYRQAAGRGLQLLFYSVGIGQISSEVPQNLSASRPQDRQFILSSKKLLLSDSGFYLCAWSVRDEQFFGPGTRLTVL.

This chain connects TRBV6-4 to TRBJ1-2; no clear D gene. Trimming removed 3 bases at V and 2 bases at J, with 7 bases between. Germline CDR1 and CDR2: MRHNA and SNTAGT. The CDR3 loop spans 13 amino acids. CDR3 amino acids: CASSESGNYGYTF. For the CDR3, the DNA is TGTGCCAGCAGTGAGTCGGGGAACTATGGCTACACCTTC.

The CDR3 is CSVVGVSGATF. CDR3 nucleotide sequence: TGCAGCGTTGTAGGTGTCAGCGGTGCCACCTTC. V gene TRBV29-1 combines with J gene TRBJ1-2; D gene uncertain. This CDR3 spans 11 amino acids. Trimming removed 4 bases from V and 13 bases from J, with 16 bases in between. The germline gives CDR1 SQVTM, CDR2 ANQGSEA. Looking up the rest from reference TRBV29-1 and TRBJ1-2 gives the full variable domain: SAVISQKPSRDICQRGTSLTIQCQVDSQVTMMFWYRQQPGQSLTLIATANQGSEATYESGFVIDKFPISRPNLTFSTLTVSNMSPEDSSIYLCSVVGVSGATFGSGTRLTVV.

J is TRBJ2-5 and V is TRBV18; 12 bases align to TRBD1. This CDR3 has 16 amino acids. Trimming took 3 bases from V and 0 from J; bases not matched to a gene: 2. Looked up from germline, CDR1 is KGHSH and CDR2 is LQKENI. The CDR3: CASSPGQGAHQETQYF. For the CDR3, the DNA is TGTGCCAGCTCACCGGGACAGGGGGCGCACCAAGAGACCCAGTACTTC.

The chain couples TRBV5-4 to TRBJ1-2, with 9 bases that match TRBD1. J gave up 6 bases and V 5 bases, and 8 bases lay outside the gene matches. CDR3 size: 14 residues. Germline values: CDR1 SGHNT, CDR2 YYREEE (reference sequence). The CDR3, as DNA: TGTGCCAGCAGTCTTTGGGACAGGGTGGATGGCTACACCTTC. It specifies CASSLWDRVDGYTF.

The CDR3, as DNA: TGTGCCAGCAGCTTCCTGACAGGGACCAGAACCGGGGAGCTGTTTTTT. Translated, it gives CASSFLTGTRTGELFF. The gene calls are TRBV7-9 and TRBJ2-2; TRBD1 matches 7 bases. V lost 3 bases, J lost 5 bases, and 9 bases stayed unmatched. This CDR3 spans 16 amino acids. Germline assignment: CDR1 SEHNR and CDR2 FQNEAQ (reference sequence).

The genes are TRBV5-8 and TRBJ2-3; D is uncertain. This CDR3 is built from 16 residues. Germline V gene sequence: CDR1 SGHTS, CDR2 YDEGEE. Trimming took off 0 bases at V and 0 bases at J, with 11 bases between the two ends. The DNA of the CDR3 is TGTGCCAGCAGCTTGGCCGGAGTAACTAGCACAGATACGCAGTATTTT. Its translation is CASSLAGVTSTDTQYF.

This CDR3 reads CASSPRLAGVREQYF. CDR3 nucleotide sequence: TGTGCCAGCAGTCCAAGACTAGCGGGAGTTCGCGAGCAGTACTTC. The gene calls are TRBV6-2 or TRBV6-3 and TRBJ2-7; TRBD2 aligns across 12 bases. The germline gives CDR1 MNHEY, CDR2 SVGEGT. Germline trimming cut 5 bases from V and 6 bases from J; bases unmatched to any gene: 8. The CDR3 extends over 15 amino acids.

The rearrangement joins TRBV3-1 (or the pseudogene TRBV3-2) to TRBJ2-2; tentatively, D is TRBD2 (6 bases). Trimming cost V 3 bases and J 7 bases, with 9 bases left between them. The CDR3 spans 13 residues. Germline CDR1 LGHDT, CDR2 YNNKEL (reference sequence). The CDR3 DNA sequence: TGTGCCAGCAGCCAGGGACTTATCGGGGAGCTGTTTTTT. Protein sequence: CASSQGLIGELFF.